A selection of T cell receptor beta chains follows, all from one sample in a study of cytomegalovirus exposure and HLA in healthy donors. Clones were sequenced by immunoSEQ multiplex PCR, and TCRdb holds only the in-frame ones, with some missing. The sample contains 120,000 or so clones, approximately 78% of which appear only once. The sequenced material came from PBMCs. Every receptor here comes from a woman aged 30 to 39 in good health and CMV-seronegative. Each CDR3 is given with its conserved first and last residue. Each record gives: D gene, V gene, J gene, clone size, CDR3 protein, CDR3 DNA. A D gene is named only where the DNA matches it firmly. The size field is filled for only some rows; it gives once, few, many or a size class.

.	TRBV2	TRBJ1-2	.	CASMEDSGAWKYGYTF	TGTGCCAGCATGGAGGACTCAGGGGCCTGGAAGTATGGCTACACCTTC
TRBD2	TRBV10-3	TRBJ2-3	.	CAIRGTSGRNTDTQYF	TGTGCCATCAGAGGGACTAGCGGGAGAAATACAGATACGCAGTATTTT
.	TRBV30	TRBJ2-7	.	CAWTDFYEQYF	TGTGCCTGGACAGATTTCTACGAGCAGTACTTC
.	TRBV5-6	TRBJ2-7	once	CASSLEAGVNEQYF	TGTGCCAGCAGCTTGGAGGCAGGGGTCAACGAGCAGTACTTC
TRBD1	TRBV30	TRBJ2-7	.	CAWAGTAYEQYF	TGTGCCTGGGCCGGGACAGCCTACGAGCAGTACTTC
.	TRBV10-3	TRBJ2-1	few	CAISAGISYNEQFF	TGTGCCATCAGTGCGGGAATCTCCTACAATGAGCAGTTCTTC
.	TRBV9	TRBJ2-7	.	CASSPQVLGEQYF	TGTGCCAGCAGCCCTCAGGTCCTGGGCGAGCAGTACTTC
.	TRBV30	TRBJ1-5	.	CASSTVGNQPQHF	TGTGCCTCTTCGACAGTTGGCAATCAGCCCCAGCATTTT
.	TRBV7-9	TRBJ1-5	few	CASSLPRWNRVNQPQHF	TGTGCCAGCAGCTTACCGAGGTGGAACAGGGTCAATCAGCCCCAGCATTTT
.	TRBV7-8	TRBJ2-7	.	CASSLGAGTSYEQYF	TGTGCCAGCAGCTTAGGCGCGGGTACCTCCTACGAGCAGTACTTC